The entry below gives a single TCR beta chain sequence along with its context. The sample originates from a study of T-cell memory formation after mild COVID-19. One entry per CDR3 protein, called by TCRdb with MiXCR from the 5' RACE reads. Counted here are roughly 350,000 distinct CDR3 sequences, roughly 20% occurring once; the ten biggest clones make up roughly an eighth. Germline V CDR1 and CDR2: SGHRS, YFSETQ. The CDR3 sequence is 17 residues long. The V gene end was trimmed by 4 bases and the J gene end by 9 bases; junction bases not matched to a gene: 14. V and J are TRBV5-1 and TRBJ2-1, with 12 positions matching TRBD2. The sequencing input was PBMCs or a T cell subset sorted from them (not recorded which). The receptor was derived from an adult woman who had mild COVID-19 (a few samples of this study predate the infection). Cell type and time point are not known. CDR3 residues: CASSPVPLAGGPGEQFF. As DNA, the CDR3 is TGCGCCAGCAGCCCGGTTCCGCTAGCGGGGGGGCCGGGTGAGCAGTTCTTC.